This T cell receptor beta chain was profiled in a study of blood T cell repertoires in COVID-19 (TCRdb year 2020). Study-wide context: Samples covering the acute and convalescent phases of COVID-19 were provided by collaborators in the United States, Italy and Spain. The material from the prospective study consisted of cDNA or gDNA derived from T cells, B-cell-depleted T cells, or PBMCs. The dataset comprised deeply sampled blood TCRbeta repertoires from subjects exposed to, actively infected with, or recovered from COVID-19. The repertoires were made available in a free public database intended to serve as a resource for research on the immune response to SARS-CoV-2. Samples were obtained from the ongoing ImmuneRACE study (first 160 participants) and from roughly 1,300 subjects provided by 6 global collaborators. The sample metadata nearly always contained a de-identified subject ID, COVID-19 status, age in years and sex. Where HLA class I and class II types were available, the types were taken from metadata supplied by the sample provider, not from assay-based typing.

The collaborating institutions used their own protocols to collect whole blood in K2EDTA tubes. For TCRbeta analysis, collaborators shipped samples as frozen whole blood, isolated PBMCs, or DNA extracted from either of those sample types. Measured from the cysteine to the phenylalanine, the CDR3 is 15 residues long. Here the CDR3 DNA is all that survives: 45 bases in frame from base 1. V is cut back by 6 bases and J by 5 bases, with 9 bases in the junction unmatched. The germline V gene specifies MNHEY as CDR1 and SVGAGI as CDR2. What the research found in general, with its limitations: The amount of clinical and demographic metadata varied by source and participant and was provided uncurated.

A note on this clone: The antigen this receptor binds is unknown. No much larger clone exists at a distance of one base, and base qualities are not known.

TCRbeta CDR3 regions were amplified from genomic DNA by means of the immunoSEQ Assay, a bias-controlled multiplex PCR. On the authors' methods: The number of nucleated cells in each sample was estimated by amplification of reference gene primers within the assay. Sequence reads were collapsed and filtered to measure the absolute abundance of every unique TCRbeta CDR3 rearrangement. Productive Simpson clonality was computed per sample as the square root of Simpson's diversity index over productive rearrangements. TCRdb retrieved this table from immuneACCESS and kept in-frame rearrangements only. Not all clones are present; in checked studies, unresolved V genes account for under half, and no reason is known for the remainder. V and J calls and clone size come straight from that table; D and trimming were deduced from the DNA. Here the sample has about 200,000 clones; around 88% occur a single time. The ten largest clones represent approximately 1.5% of the sample.

Rearrangement joined TRBV6-5 to TRBJ1-2, and 10 bases in between align with TRBD1. Source material: peripheral blood. The receptor's source is a man between 18 and 35 years old with active or convalescent COVID-19. The CDR3 protein sequence reads: CASRTPGQGRYGYTF. The nucleotide sequence reads as follows: TGTGCCAGCAGGACCCCGGGACAGGGGAGATATGGCTACACCTTC.